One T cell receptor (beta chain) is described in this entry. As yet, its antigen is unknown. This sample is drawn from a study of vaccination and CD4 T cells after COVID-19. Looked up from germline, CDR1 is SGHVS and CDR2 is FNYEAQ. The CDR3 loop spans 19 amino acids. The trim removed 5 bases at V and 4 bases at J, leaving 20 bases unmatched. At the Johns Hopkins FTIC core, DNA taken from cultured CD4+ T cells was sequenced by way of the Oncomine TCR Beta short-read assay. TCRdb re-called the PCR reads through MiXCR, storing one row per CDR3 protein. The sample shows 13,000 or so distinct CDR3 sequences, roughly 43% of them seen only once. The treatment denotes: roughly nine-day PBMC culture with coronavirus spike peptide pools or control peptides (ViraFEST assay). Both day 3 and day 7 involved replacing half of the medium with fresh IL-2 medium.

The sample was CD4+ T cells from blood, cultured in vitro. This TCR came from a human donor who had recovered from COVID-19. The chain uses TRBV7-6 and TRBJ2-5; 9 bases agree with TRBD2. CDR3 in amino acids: CASSPPFRGRGGQGETQYF. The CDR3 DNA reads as TGTGCCAGCAGCCCGCCCTTTCGCGGGAGGGGGGGGCAAGGAGAGACCCAGTACTTC.